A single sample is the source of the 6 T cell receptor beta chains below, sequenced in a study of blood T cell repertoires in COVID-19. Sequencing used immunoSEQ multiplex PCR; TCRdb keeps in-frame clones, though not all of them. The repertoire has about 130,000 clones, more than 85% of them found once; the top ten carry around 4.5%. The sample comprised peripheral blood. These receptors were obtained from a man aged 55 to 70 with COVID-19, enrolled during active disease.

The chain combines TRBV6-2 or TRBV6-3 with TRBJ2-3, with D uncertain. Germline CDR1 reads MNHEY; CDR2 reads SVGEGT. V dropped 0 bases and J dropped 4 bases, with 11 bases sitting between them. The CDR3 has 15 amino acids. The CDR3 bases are TGTGCCAGCAGTTACTCCTTCGGTGGTCCAGATACGCAGTATTTT. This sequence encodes CASSYSFGGPDTQYF.

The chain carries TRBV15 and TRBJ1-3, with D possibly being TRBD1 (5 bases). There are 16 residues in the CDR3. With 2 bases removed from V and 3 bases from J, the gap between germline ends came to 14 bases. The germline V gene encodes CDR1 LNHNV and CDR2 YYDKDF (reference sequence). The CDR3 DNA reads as TGTGCCACCAGCAGAACAACAGGTTTGCTTGGAAACACCATATATTTT. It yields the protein CATSRTTGLLGNTIYF.

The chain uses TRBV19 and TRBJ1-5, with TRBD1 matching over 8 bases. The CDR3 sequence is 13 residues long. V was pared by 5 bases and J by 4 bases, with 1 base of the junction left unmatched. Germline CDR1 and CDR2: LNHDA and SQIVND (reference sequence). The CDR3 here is CASSRQGNQPQHF. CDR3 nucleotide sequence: TGTGCCAGTAGTCGACAGGGGAATCAGCCCCAGCATTTT.

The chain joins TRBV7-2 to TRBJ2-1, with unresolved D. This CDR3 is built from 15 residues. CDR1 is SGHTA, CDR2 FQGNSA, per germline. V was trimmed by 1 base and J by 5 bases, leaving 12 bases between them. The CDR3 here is CASSLVGSLHNEQFF. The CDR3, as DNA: TGTGCCAGCAGCTTAGTCGGTAGCTTACACAATGAGCAGTTCTTC.

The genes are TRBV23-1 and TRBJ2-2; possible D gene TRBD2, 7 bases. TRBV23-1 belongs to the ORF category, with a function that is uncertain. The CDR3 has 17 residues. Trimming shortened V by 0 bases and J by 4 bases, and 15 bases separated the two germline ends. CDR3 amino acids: CASSQSCGGHSTGELFF. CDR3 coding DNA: TGCGCCAGCAGTCAATCTTGCGGGGGCCACTCCACCGGGGAGCTGTTTTTT.

This CDR3 reads CASKTGGGEKLFF. The CDR3 DNA follows: TGTGCCAGCAAGACAGGAGGTGGAGAAAAACTGTTTTTT. The chain links TRBV7-9 to TRBJ1-4; tentatively, D is TRBD1 (6 bases). CDR1 SEHNR and CDR2 FQNEAQ come from the germline V gene (reference sequence). Trimming removed 7 bases from V and 8 bases from J, with 14 bases in between. CDR3 length equals 13 residues.